The 18 T cell receptor beta chains listed next were all sequenced from one sample in a study of blood T cells in healthy people across ages. A second PCR, run for about 7 to 12 cycles, used a sample-barcoded 5' primer plus a J-beta primer mix. TCRdb processed the 5' RACE reads anew with MiXCR; each CDR3 protein has one entry. The sample has 590,000 or so distinct CDR3 sequences, 25% to 30% seen once. Sample: blood. The source is a woman older than 75 in good health.

The V and J genes are TRBV6-2 or TRBV6-3 and TRBJ2-7; D ambiguous. Trimming removed 5 bases at V and 6 bases at J, with 11 bases between. CDR1 is MNHEY, CDR2 SVGEGT, per germline. The CDR3 consists of 12 residues. In nucleotides, the CDR3 is TGTGCCAGCAGTACGGCCGCGGCCGAGCAGTACTTC. Translated, it gives CASSTAAAEQYF.

In this sample, this clonotype turned up many times. The CDR3 region has the DNA TGTGCCAGCAGACAAAACAGGGGACCCTACGAGCAGTACTTC. Its protein is CASRQNRGPYEQYF. V and J are TRBV27 and TRBJ2-7, with 7 nucleotides matching TRBD1. Germline V gene sequence: CDR1 MNHEY, CDR2 SMNVEV (reference sequence). The CDR3 has 14 residues. V lost 6 bases and J lost 2; bases outside the gene matches: 7.

This clonotype was detected many times. The V gene is TRBV5-1, the J gene TRBJ1-1; D remains unclear. CDR3 length equals 13 residues. Deletions cut 0 bases from V and 4 bases from J, with 7 bases between. In germline, CDR1 is SGHRS, CDR2 YFSETQ. This chain's CDR3 is CASSLAMSTEAFF. The CDR3 DNA reads TGCGCCAGCAGCTTGGCTATGAGCACTGAAGCTTTCTTT. Using reference TRBV5-1 and TRBJ1-1 for the parts outside the CDR3, the full variable domain is KAGVTQTPRYLIKTRGQQVTLSCSPISGHRSVSWYQQTPGQGLQFLFEYFSETQRNKGNFPGRFSGRQFSNSRSEMNVSTLELGDSALYLCASSLAMSTEAFFGQGTRLTVV.

At least ten counts were recorded for this clonotype. This sequence joins TRBV5-1 and TRBJ1-2; D not certain. CDR1 and CDR2 (germline): SGHRS, YFSETQ. The CDR3 is made up of 14 amino acids. V lost 4 bases to trimming and J lost 7 bases, with 17 bases between them. The CDR3: CASSVGPDTTGYTF. The DNA of the CDR3 is TGCGCCAGCAGCGTCGGACCTGACACTACTGGCTACACCTTC.

Many counts were recorded for this clonotype. The chain links TRBV12-3 or TRBV12-4 to TRBJ1-2; 9 bases agree with TRBD1. The J segment lost 7 bases and the V segment lost 0 bases, leaving 6 bases of the junction unmatched. This CDR3 has 15 residues. As DNA, the CDR3 is TGTGCCAGCAGTTTAGCGGAACAGGGGGCAGGTGGCTACACCTTC. This gives the protein CASSLAEQGAGGYTF.

This clonotype was counted ten times or more. This chain links TRBV10-2 with TRBJ1-4; 8 positions match TRBD1. Trimming cost V 7 bases and J 3 bases; bases outside gene matches: 1. The CDR3 consists of 13 residues. Germline V gene sequence: CDR1 WSHSY, CDR2 SAAADI. The CDR3 protein is CASMTGANEKLFF. The DNA for the CDR3 is TGCGCCAGCATGACAGGGGCTAATGAAAAACTGTTTTTT.

In this sample, this clonotype turned up many times. This sequence joins TRBV30 and TRBJ1-5; no firm D call. Germline V lookup: CDR1 GTSNPN, CDR2 SVGIG (reference sequence). This CDR3 contains 17 residues. V was trimmed by 3 bases and J by 2 bases, leaving 20 bases between them. DNA for the CDR3: TGTGCCTGGAGACCCGGCGGCGGCGGATTTGGCAATCAGCCCCAGCATTTT. This translates into CAWRPGGGGFGNQPQHF. Combining the CDR3 with reference TRBV30 and TRBJ1-5 gives the whole variable domain SQTIHQWPATLVQPVGSPLSLECTVEGTSNPNLYWYRQAAGRGLQLLFYSVGIGQISSEVPQNLSASRPQDRQFILSSKKLLLSDSGFYLCAWRPGGGGFGNQPQHFGDGTRLSIL.

This clonotype was counted only a few times. Mismatch with germline at one junction end may stem from a read error. V usage is TRBV2 and J usage is TRBJ2-3, with 9 bases fitting TRBD1. The CDR3 extends over 16 amino acids. CDR1 and CDR2 from the germline V gene are SNHLY and FYNNEI. CDR3 amino acids: CASSEEGQGWGNTRYF. The CDR3 nucleotides are TGTGCCAGCAGTGAAGAGGGACAGGGATGGGGCAATACGCGGTATTTT.

Ten or more counts support this clonotype. This chain links TRBV11-2 with TRBJ2-3; D may correspond to TRBD1 or TRBD2 (6 bases each). The CDR3 covers 16 residues. V was cut by 3 bases and J by 4 bases, with 17 bases left in between. CDR1 and CDR2 from the germline V gene are SGHAT and FQNNGV. The CDR3 region has the DNA TGTGCCAGCAGCTTGAATCTAGGGGGGTTTGCAGATACGCAGTATTTT. Translating gives CASSLNLGGFADTQYF.

This clonotype was observed at least ten times. The chain couples TRBV20-1 to TRBJ1-1; possibly TRBD1 for D (5 bases). V lost 3 bases, J lost 0 bases, and 17 bases lay in between. The CDR3 runs to 16 residues. Germline V gene data show CDR1 as DFQATT and CDR2 as SNEGSKA (reference sequence). CDR3 nucleotide sequence: TGCAGTGCTAGGGGGCAGAAGAGAAAAATGAACACTGAAGCTTTCTTT. Translated: CSARGQKRKMNTEAFF.

This clonotype was seen ten or more times. This chain connects TRBV5-1 to TRBJ2-3; the match to TRBD1 covers 10 bases. The CDR3 totals 17 residues. Germline loops: CDR1 SGHRS, CDR2 YFSETQ. V shed 2 bases and J 5 bases; nucleotides not matched to a gene: 11. The CDR3 bases are TGCGCCAGCAGCTTAATCTCGCGGACAGGGGGAGGAGATACGCAGTATTTT. Protein product: CASSLISRTGGGDTQYF.

With respect to this clonotype: Being one base from a much bigger clone, this may be a read error. CDR3 sequence reads: CANTRPGGIGYKDIQYF. The CDR3 DNA is TGTGCCAACACCCGACCAGGGGGAATCGGGTATAAGGACATTCAGTACTTC. V gene TRBV28 combines with J gene TRBJ2-4; 7 bases align to TRBD1. Trimming removed 10 bases from V and 8 bases from J; junction bases left unmatched: 23. The CDR3 spans 17 residues. Germline loops: CDR1 MDHEN, CDR2 SYDVKM.

V and J are TRBV6-6 and TRBJ1-5; TRBD1 aligns across 8 bases. J gave up 9 bases and V 2 bases, and 15 bases lay outside the gene matches. The CDR3 has 17 amino acids. CDR1 and CDR2 from the germline V gene are MNHNY and SVGAGI (reference sequence). The CDR3 coding sequence is TGTGCCAGCAGTTACGATGGACAGGGCCGTAGCAGTCGGCCCCAGCATTTT. It is translated as CASSYDGQGRSSRPQHF.

The sample holds a few counts of this clonotype. The chain links TRBV2 to TRBJ1-1; TRBD1 might be the D (6 bases). The CDR3 length is 15 residues. CDR1 is SNHLY and CDR2 is FYNNEI in the germline V gene. Trimming took 7 bases from V and 2 from J, leaving 17 bases between them. CDR3 residues: CASIISQGFNTEAFF. The CDR3, as DNA: TGTGCCAGCATAATTTCCCAGGGGTTTAACACTGAAGCTTTCTTT.

This clonotype was counted ten times or more. The CDR3 loop reads CASSVAQGARSIEQYF. The CDR3 region has the DNA TGTGCCAGCAGCGTAGCCCAGGGCGCTCGGTCGATCGAGCAGTACTTC. J is TRBJ2-7 and V is TRBV9, with D maybe TRBD1 (5 bases). Trimming removed 0 bases at V and 6 bases at J, with 19 bases between. Germline V gene sequence: CDR1 SGDLS, CDR2 YYNGEE. This CDR3 is 16 amino acids long.

This clonotype was observed a single time. A read error is possible here, since a much larger clone lies one base away. The V call is TRBV27, the J call TRBJ2-1, with D possibly being TRBD1 (5 bases). CDR3 length: 16 residues. Germline CDR1 reads MNHEY; CDR2 reads SMNVEV (reference sequence). CDR3 coding DNA: TGTGCCAGCAGAACAGGCTTGGGGTGGTCCTACAATAAGCAGTTCTTC. Translating it yields CASRTGLGWSYNKQFF.

Comment on this clonotype: This may come from a read error, since a much larger clone is one base off. The J gene is TRBJ1-2, the V gene TRBV5-1, with no clear D. CDR3 length: 12 residues. Germline loops: CDR1 SGHRS, CDR2 YFSETQ. The CDR3 sequence is CASSRDNFGYTF. The CDR3 region has the DNA TGCGCCAGCAGCAGGGATAACTTTGGCTACACCTTC.

In its sample, this clonotype was seen many times. The chain recombines TRBV3-1 with TRBJ2-7; a weak D match, TRBD2 (6 bases). Looked up from germline, CDR1 is LGHDT and CDR2 is YNNKEL (reference sequence). The V gene lost 0 bases and the J gene lost 3 bases, with 12 bases spanning the gap. The CDR3 is 15 residues long. The CDR3 here is CASSQDHRGFYEQYF. The CDR3, as DNA: TGTGCCAGCAGCCAAGATCATCGGGGGTTCTACGAGCAGTACTTC.